The source of this TCR beta chain is a study of OX40 agonist ivuxolimab in advanced cancers. For the study at large: Patients' therapy was ivuxolimab, an antibody that acts as an agonist of OX40 (CD134). Patients with prior anti-PD-1, anti-PD-L1 or anti-CTLA-4 therapy were eligible; roughly 40% had some.

This clone turned up a few times. Germline V gene data show CDR1 as SNHLY and CDR2 as FYNNEI. Trimming removed 7 bases from V and 3 bases from J, with 10 bases in between. The CDR3 consists of 13 residues. TCRdb's copy holds only in-frame clones and misses some; the assay was immunoSEQ multiplex PCR. Found here are around 99,000 clones, approximately 90% of them singletons; the top ten hold roughly 1.3%. Baseline was the first blood sampling point, followed by cycle 4 day 1 and cycle 7 day 1. Here the sequenced sample was CD4+ or CD8+ T cells sorted from blood, taken in a trial of the OX40 agonist ivuxolimab. The clonotype originates from an adult with an advanced solid tumor such as melanoma, head and neck, liver or kidney cancer. The chain employs TRBV2 and TRBJ1-3; D gene uncertain. This CDR3 is CASTREGGNTIYF. The CDR3 nucleotides read TGTGCCAGCACAAGAGAGGGTGGAAACACCATATATTTT.